The following is a TCR beta chain sequence with its context. Its antigen remains unknown. iRepertoire HTBI primers and Arm-PCR of CDR3 regions built TCR beta libraries. TCRdb re-derived calls from the multiplex PCR reads in MiXCR, one entry per CDR3 protein. Among 400,000 to 500,000 distinct CDR3 sequences listed, 16% were seen once. These data are taken from a study of regulatory T cells in long-lasting Graves disease. Time point noted: newly diagnosed GD, antithyroid drugs for less than 3 months. The TCR library was made from RNA extracted from PBMCs. The CDR3 contains 16 residues. V was shortened by 3 bases and J by 2 bases, with 14 bases between the two germline ends. Germline V CDR1 and CDR2: KGHSH, LQKENI. General study results and limits: Persistent disease favored TRBV28, TRBJ1-2 and TRBJ2-5.

The same sample was also studied in work on T cells in Graves' hyperthyroidism and ophthalmopathy. That source notes: Newly diagnosed hyperthyroidism, duration under 2 months, in patients aged 18 to 65. RT-PCR in the first round (using the HTBI primer set) targeted the TCR CDR3.

Here the sequenced sample was peripheral blood mononuclear cells (PBMCs), taken at new diagnosis, from a patient treated with antithyroid drugs. The source of this sequence is a woman in her late teens or twenties with Graves disease. V usage is TRBV18 and J usage is TRBJ1-3, with D hard to call. The CDR3 spells CASSPFESSAGNTIYF. The CDR3 nucleotides read TGTGCCAGCTCACCTTTCGAATCATCGGCTGGAAACACCATATATTTT.